This TCR beta chain stems from a study of shared clonotypes between healthy human individuals. Sequencing was performed with immunoSEQ multiplex PCR; in TCRdb, only in-frame clones are kept and a portion is missing. The sample contains about 530,000 clones, almost 97% of which appear only once. Germline V gene sequence: CDR1 SGHAT, CDR2 FQDESV (reference sequence). V lost 5 bases to trimming and J lost 0 bases, with 12 bases between them. The CDR3 is 15 amino acids. This TCR came from a woman aged 25 to 45 in good health. Sequenced material: naive CD4+ T cells sorted from blood. Stated subset: CD45RA+ positively selected. The chain has TRBV11-1 and TRBJ2-3, with D possibly being TRBD1 or TRBD2 (5 bases each). This chain's CDR3 is CASSPRDRSTDTQYF. CDR3 DNA sequence: TGTGCCAGCAGCCCCCGGGACCGTAGCACAGATACGCAGTATTTT.